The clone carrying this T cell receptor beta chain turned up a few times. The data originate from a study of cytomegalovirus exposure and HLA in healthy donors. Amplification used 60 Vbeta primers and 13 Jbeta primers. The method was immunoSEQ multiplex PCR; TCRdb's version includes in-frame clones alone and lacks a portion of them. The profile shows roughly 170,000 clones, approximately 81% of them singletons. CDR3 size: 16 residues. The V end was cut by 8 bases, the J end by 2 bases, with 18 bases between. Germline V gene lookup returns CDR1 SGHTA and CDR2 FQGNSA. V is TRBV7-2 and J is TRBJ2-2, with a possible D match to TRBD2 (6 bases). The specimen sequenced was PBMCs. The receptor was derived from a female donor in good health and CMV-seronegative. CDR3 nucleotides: TGTGCCAGCCGGGCCATTAGCGGACTAAACACCGGGGAGCTGTTTTTT. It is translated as CASRAISGLNTGELFF.